This T cell receptor beta chain derives from a study of blood T cell repertoires in COVID-19. Study information: PBMCs, B-cell-depleted T cells, or T cells were the source of the cDNA or gDNA that made up the material.

This clone was recorded a few times. The germline CDR1 and CDR2 sequences are LGHNA and YNFKEQ. V dropped 0 bases and J dropped 5; count of bases not matched to a gene: 8. The CDR3 is 16 amino acids. Per the study methods: Nucleated cell number was recorded as an estimate derived from reference gene primer amplification. Profiling relied on immunoSEQ multiplex PCR, and the TCRdb table lists in-frame clones only, not all of them. D and trimming come from the DNA, and the V and J calls and clone size come from that table. The sample has 140,000 to 150,000 clones, about 76% seen once; the top ten hold over 8%.

The sequencing input was peripheral blood. The clonotype was recovered from a human donor in a cohort sampled during active COVID-19. The chain uses TRBV4-2 and TRBJ2-5; 8 bases map to TRBD2. The CDR3 sequence: CASSQDQSGSGETQYF. As DNA, the CDR3 is TGTGCCAGCAGCCAAGACCAGAGCGGGAGCGGGGAGACCCAGTACTTC.